The source of this T cell receptor (beta chain) is a study of T cell repertoires in cytomegalovirus infection. For the study at large: Public signatures in TCR beta pointed to CMV infection and matching HLA type.

From germline, CDR1 is MNHEY and CDR2 SVGEGT. The CDR3 is made up of 15 amino acids. Trimming left V 2 bases short and J 0 bases short, with 9 bases between. Findings and caveats of the study: The response measured ex vivo was dominated by TCR beta clonotypes (HLA-C-restricted and CMV-specific).

This clonotype has a count of ten or more. Its antigen remains unidentified. TCRdb fed the reads into MiXCR, producing one record per CDR3 protein. Among approximately 180,000 distinct CDR3 sequences listed, 8% to 10% were seen once. The sample consisted of PBMCs. V and J are TRBV6-2 or TRBV6-3 and TRBJ2-3; D is ambiguous. This TCR was sampled from a human donor in good health (CMV status not recorded). Some clones in this sample may be carry-over from other donors' samples. The CDR3 nucleotides are TGTGCCAGCAGTTACCCACTCGAGAGCACAGATACGCAGTATTTT. Its protein is CASSYPLESTDTQYF.